This T cell receptor beta chain was documented in a study of blood T cell repertoires in COVID-19. Study as a whole: Specimens from acute and convalescent COVID-19 originated in the United States, Italy and Spain.

Clones were read by immunoSEQ multiplex PCR, and TCRdb kept only the in-frame ones, dropping some. The sample holds roughly 500,000 clones, approximately 88% seen once. CDR1 is MNHEY and CDR2 is SMNVEV in the germline V gene (reference sequence). With V trimmed by 3 bases and J by 6 bases, 4 bases remained unmatched. The CDR3 totals 15 residues. The chain links TRBV27 to TRBJ2-1; 11 nucleotides align to TRBD2. The TCR sequence derives from a woman aged 35 to 49 who had recovered from COVID-19. Sequencing input: PBMCs or T cells enriched from blood (not recorded which). In DNA form, the CDR3 reads TGTGCCAGCAGTTTCTCTAGCGGGAGGTTCAATGAGCAGTTCTTC. Translated, it gives CASSFSSGRFNEQFF.